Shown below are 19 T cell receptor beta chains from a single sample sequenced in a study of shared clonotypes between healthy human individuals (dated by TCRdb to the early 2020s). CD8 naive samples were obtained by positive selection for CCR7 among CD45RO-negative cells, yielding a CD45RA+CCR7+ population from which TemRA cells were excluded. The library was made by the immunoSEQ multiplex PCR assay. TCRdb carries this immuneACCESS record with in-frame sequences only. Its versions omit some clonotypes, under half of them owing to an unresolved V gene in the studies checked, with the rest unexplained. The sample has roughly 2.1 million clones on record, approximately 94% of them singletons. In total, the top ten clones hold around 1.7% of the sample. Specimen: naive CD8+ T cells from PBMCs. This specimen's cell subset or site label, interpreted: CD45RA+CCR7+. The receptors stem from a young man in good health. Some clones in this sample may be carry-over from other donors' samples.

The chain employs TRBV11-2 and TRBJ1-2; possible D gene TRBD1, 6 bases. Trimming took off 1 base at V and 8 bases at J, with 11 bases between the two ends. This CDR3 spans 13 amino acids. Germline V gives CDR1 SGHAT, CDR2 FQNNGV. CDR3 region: CASSLGPQGGYTF. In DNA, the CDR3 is TGTGCCAGCAGCTTAGGTCCACAGGGCGGCTACACCTTC.

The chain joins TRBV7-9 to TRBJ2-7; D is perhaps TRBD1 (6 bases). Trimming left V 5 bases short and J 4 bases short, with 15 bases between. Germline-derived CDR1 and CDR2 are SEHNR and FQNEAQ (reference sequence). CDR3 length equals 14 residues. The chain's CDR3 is CASSARDRWYEQYF. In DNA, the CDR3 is TGTGCCAGCAGCGCTCGCGACAGGTGGTACGAGCAGTACTTC.

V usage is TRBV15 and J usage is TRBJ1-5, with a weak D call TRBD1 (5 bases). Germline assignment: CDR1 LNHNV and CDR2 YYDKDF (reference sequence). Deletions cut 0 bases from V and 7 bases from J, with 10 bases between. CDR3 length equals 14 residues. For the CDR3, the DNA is TGTGCCACCAGCAGAGATCGGGGGTACCAGCCCCAGCATTTT. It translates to CATSRDRGYQPQHF.

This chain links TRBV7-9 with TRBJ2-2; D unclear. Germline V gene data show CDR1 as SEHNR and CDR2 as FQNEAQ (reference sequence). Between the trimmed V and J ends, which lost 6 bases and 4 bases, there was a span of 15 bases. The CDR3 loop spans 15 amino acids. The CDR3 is CASRRPGTTTGELFF. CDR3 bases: TGTGCCAGCAGGAGACCAGGCACTACCACCGGGGAGCTGTTTTTT. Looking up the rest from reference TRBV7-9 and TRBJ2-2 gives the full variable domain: DTGVSQNPRHKITKRGQNVTFRCDPISEHNRLYWYRQTLGQGPEFLTYFQNEAQLEKSRLLSDRFSAERPKGSFSTLEIQRTEQGDSAMYLCASRRPGTTTGELFFGEGSRLTVL.

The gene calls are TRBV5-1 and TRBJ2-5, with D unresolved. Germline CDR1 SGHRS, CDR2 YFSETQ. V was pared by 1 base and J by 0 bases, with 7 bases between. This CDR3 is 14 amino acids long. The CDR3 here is CASSLSPDQETQYF. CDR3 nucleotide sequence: TGCGCCAGCAGCTTGTCTCCAGACCAAGAGACCCAGTACTTC.

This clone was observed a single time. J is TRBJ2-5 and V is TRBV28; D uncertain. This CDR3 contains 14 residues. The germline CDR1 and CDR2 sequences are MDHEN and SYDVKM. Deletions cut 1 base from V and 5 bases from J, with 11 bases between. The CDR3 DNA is TGTGCCAGCAGTTTATTATCAACGCTGGAGACCCAGTACTTC. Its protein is CASSLLSTLETQYF.

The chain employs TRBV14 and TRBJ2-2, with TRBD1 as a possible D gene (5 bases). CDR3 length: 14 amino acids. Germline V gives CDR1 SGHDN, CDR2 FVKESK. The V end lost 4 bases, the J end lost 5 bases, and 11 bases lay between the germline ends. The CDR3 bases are TGTGCCAGCAGCCCATGGCCAGGGACCGGGGAGCTGTTTTTT. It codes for CASSPWPGTGELFF. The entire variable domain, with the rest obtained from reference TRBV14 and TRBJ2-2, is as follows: EAGVTQFPSHSVIEKGQTVTLRCDPISGHDNLYWYRRVMGKEIKFLLHFVKESKQDESGMPNNRFLAERTGGTYSTLKVQPAELEDSGVYFCASSPWPGTGELFFGEGSRLTVL.

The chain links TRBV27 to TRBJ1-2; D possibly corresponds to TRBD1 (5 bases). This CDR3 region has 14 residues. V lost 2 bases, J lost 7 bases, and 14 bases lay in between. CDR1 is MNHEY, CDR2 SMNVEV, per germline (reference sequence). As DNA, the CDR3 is TGTGCCAGCAGTTTAGACGGGGCTAGTGGTGGCTACACCTTC. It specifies CASSLDGASGGYTF.

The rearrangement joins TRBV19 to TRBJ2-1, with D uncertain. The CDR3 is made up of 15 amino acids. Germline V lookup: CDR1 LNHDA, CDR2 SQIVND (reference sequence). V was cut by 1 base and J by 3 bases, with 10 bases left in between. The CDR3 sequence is CASSIADLNYNEQFF. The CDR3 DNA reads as TGTGCCAGTAGTATAGCGGACCTAAACTACAATGAGCAGTTCTTC. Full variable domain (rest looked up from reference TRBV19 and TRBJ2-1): DGGITQSPKYLFRKEGQNVTLSCEQNLNHDAMYWYRQDPGQGLRLIYYSQIVNDFQKGDIAEGYSVSREKKESFPLTVTSAQKNPTAFYLCASSIADLNYNEQFFGPGTRLTVL.

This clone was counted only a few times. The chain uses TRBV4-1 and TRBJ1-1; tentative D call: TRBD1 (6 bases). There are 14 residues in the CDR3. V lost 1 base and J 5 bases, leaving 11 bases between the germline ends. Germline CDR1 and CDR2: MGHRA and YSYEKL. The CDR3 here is CASSQARGWTEAFF. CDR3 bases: TGCGCCAGCAGCCAAGCCAGGGGTTGGACTGAAGCTTTCTTT.

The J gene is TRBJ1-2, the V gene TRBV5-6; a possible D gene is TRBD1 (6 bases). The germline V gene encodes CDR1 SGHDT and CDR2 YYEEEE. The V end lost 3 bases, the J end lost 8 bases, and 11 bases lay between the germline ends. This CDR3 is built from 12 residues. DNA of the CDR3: TGTGCCAGCAGCTCGGACAGTCGGGGCTACACCTTC. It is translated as CASSSDSRGYTF. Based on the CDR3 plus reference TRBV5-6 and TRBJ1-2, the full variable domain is DAGVTQSPTHLIKTRGQQVTLRCSPKSGHDTVSWYQQALGQGPQFIFQYYEEEERQRGNFPDRFSGHQFPNYSSELNVNALLLGDSALYLCASSSDSRGYTFGSGTRLTVV.

CDR3 amino acids: CAISEEDTYEQYF. The CDR3 DNA is TGTGCCATCAGTGAGGAGGACACCTACGAGCAGTACTTC. J is TRBJ2-7 and V is TRBV10-3; tentatively, D is TRBD1 (5 bases). The V and J ends lost 2 bases and 2 bases respectively, with 7 bases between them. This CDR3 contains 13 residues. Germline CDR1 ENHRY, CDR2 SYGVKD.

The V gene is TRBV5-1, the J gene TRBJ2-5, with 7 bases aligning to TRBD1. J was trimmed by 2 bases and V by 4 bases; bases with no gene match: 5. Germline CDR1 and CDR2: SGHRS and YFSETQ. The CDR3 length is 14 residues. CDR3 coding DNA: TGCGCCAGCAGCCGATGGACAGGACAAGAGACCCAGTACTTC. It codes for CASSRWTGQETQYF.

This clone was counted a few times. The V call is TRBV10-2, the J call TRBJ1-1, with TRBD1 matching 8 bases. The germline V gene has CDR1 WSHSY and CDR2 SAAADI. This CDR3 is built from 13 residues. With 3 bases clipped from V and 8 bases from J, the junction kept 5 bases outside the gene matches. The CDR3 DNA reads TGCGCCAGCAGTGACAGGGGGCCTTGGGAAGCTTTCTTT. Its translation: CASSDRGPWEAFF.

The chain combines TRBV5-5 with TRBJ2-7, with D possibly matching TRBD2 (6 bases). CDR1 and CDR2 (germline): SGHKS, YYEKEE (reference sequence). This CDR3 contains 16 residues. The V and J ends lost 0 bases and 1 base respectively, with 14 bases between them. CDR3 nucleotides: TGTGCCAGCAGCTTGGGCCCGGGACTCCAATCCTACGAGCAGTACTTC. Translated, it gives CASSLGPGLQSYEQYF.

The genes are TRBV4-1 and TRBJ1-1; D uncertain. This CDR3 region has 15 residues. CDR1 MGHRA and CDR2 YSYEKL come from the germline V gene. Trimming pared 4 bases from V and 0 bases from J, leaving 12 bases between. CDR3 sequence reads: CASSPGRILNTEAFF. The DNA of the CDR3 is TGCGCCAGCAGCCCTGGACGGATATTGAACACTGAAGCTTTCTTT.

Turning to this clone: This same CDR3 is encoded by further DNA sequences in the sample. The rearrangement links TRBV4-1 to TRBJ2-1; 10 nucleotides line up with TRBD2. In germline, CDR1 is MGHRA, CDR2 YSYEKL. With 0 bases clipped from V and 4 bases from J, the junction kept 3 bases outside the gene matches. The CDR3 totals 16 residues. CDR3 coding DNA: TGCGCCAGCAGCCAAGAAGGAGCGGGGGGGTACAATGAGCAGTTCTTC. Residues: CASSQEGAGGYNEQFF.

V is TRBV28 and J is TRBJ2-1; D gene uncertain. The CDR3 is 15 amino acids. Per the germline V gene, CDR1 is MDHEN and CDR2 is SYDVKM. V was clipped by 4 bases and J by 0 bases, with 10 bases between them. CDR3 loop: CASSYLISSYNEQFF. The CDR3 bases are TGTGCCAGCAGTTACCTGATAAGCTCCTACAATGAGCAGTTCTTC.

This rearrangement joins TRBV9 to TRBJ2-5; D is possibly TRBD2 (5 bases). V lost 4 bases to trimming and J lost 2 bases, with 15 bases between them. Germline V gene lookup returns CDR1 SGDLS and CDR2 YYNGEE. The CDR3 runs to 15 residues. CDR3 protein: CASSPDLGVQETQYF. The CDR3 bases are TGTGCCAGCAGCCCCGACCTGGGAGTACAAGAGACCCAGTACTTC.